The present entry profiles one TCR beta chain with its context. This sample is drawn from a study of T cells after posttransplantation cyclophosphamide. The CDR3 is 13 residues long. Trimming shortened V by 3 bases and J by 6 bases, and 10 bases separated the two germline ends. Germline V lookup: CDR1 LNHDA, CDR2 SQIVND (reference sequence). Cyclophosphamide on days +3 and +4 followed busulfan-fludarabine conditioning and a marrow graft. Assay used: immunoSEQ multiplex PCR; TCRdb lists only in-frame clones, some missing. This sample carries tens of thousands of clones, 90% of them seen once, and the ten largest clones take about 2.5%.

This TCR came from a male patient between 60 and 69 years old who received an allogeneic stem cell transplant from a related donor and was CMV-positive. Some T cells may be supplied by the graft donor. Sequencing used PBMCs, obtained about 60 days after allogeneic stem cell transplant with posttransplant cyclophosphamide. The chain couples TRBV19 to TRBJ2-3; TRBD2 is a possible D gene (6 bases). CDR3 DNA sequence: TGTGCCAGTAGTATTAGCGGACGGGATACGCAGTATTTT. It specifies CASSISGRDTQYF.